Listed below are T cell receptor beta chains from one sample, sequenced in a study of lymphopenia after photon versus proton radiotherapy. Clones were sequenced by immunoSEQ multiplex PCR, and TCRdb holds only the in-frame ones, with some missing. The sample records about 22,000 clones, approximately 91% being singletons. The source was peripheral blood, collected from a patient treated with proton-based radiotherapy. Receptor source: a woman in her sixties or seventies with pancreatic cancer. Some clones in this sample may be carry-over from other donors' samples. The CDR3 runs from the conserved cysteine through the conserved F or W. A D gene is named only where the DNA matches it firmly. Some rows mark clone size as missing; the rest say once, few, many or name a class of expanded clone.

>TRBV28|TRBJ2-3|TRBD2|once
CASGGGASGPSTDTQYF
TGTGCCAGCGGAGGTGGGGCTAGCGGGCCATCCACAGATACGCAGTATTTT
>TRBV28|TRBJ1-5|NA|once
CASSSYNQPQHF
TGTGCCAGCAGTTCCTACAATCAGCCCCAGCATTTT
>TRBV9|TRBJ2-5|TRBD1|once
CASKRTGLGGETQYF
TGTGCCAGCAAAAGGACAGGGCTGGGTGGAGAGACCCAGTACTTC
>TRBV5-1|TRBJ2-5|NA|NA
CASSPQVQDETQYF
TGCGCCAGCAGCCCCCAAGTTCAAGACGAGACCCAGTACTTC
>TRBV11-1|TRBJ1-1|TRBD1|NA
CASSLVRGPAEAFF
TGTGCCAGCAGCTTAGTCAGGGGGCCTGCTGAAGCTTTCTTT
>TRBV6-4|TRBJ2-3|NA|few
CASSPGSTDTQYF
TGTGCCAGCAGTCCCGGGAGCACAGATACGCAGTATTTT
>TRBV28|TRBJ2-1|NA|once
CASRNNEQFF
TGTGCCAGCAGGAACAATGAGCAGTTCTTC
>TRBV19|TRBJ1-2|NA|NA
CASSTPQAYGYTF
TGTGCCAGTAGTACCCCGCAGGCCTATGGCTACACCTTC
>TRBV27|TRBJ2-1|TRBD1|NA
CASRQDRGSFNEQFF
TGTGCCAGCAGACAAGACAGGGGTTCGTTCAATGAGCAGTTCTTC
>TRBV7-9|TRBJ1-1|NA|NA
CASSPRNTGVNTEAFF
TGTGCCAGCAGCCCCCGGAATACAGGTGTGAACACTGAAGCTTTCTTT
>TRBV25-1|TRBJ1-2|NA|NA
CASSKGYGYTF
TGTGCCAGCAGTAAGGGGTATGGCTACACCTTC
>TRBV28|TRBJ1-4|NA|once
CATHPSSTATNEKLFF
TGTGCCACCCACCCCTCGTCGACTGCGACTAATGAAAAACTGTTTTTT
>TRBV6-4|TRBJ2-1|NA|NA
CASSDSEDYNEQFF
TGTGCCAGCAGTGACTCTGAGGACTACAATGAGCAGTTCTTC
>TRBV5-1|TRBJ1-2|NA|NA
CASKRTGTYGYTF
TGCGCCAGCAAAAGGACCGGGACCTATGGCTACACCTTC
>TRBV6-6|TRBJ1-2|NA|few
CASRDPNYGYTF
TGTGCCAGCAGGGACCCAAACTATGGCTACACCTTC
>TRBV29-1|TRBJ2-1|NA|NA
CSVEGNLNEQFF
TGCAGCGTGGAAGGGAATCTTAATGAGCAGTTCTTC